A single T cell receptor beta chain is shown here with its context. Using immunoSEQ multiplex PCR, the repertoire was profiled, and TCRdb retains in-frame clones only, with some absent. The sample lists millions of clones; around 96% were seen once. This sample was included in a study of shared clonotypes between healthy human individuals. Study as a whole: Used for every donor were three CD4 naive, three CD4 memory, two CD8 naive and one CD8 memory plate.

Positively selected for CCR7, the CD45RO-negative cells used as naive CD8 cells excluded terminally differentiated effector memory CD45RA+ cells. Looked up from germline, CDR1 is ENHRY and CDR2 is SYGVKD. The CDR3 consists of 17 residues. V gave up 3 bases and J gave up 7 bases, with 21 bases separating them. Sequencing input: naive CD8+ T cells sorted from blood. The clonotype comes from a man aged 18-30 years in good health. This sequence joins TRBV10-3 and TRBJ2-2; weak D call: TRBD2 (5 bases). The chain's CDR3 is CAISDLLAEESGGELFF. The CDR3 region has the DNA TGTGCCATCAGTGATCTGCTAGCAGAAGAAAGTGGCGGGGAGCTGTTTTTT.